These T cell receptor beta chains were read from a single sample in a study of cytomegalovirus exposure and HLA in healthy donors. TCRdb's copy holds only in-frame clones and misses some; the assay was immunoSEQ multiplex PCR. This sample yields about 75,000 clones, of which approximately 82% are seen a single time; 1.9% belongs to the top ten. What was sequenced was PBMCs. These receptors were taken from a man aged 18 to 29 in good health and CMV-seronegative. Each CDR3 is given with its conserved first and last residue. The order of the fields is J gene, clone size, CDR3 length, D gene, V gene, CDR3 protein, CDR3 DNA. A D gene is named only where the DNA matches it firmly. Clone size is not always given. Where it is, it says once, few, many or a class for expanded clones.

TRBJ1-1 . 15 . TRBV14 CASSQDFSLNTEAFF TGTGCCAGCAGCCAAGATTTTTCCTTGAACACTGAAGCTTTCTTT
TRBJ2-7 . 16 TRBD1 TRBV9 CASSAGDRGTSYEQYF TGTGCCAGCAGCGCAGGTGACAGGGGAACTTCCTACGAGCAGTACTTC
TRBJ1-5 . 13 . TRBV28 CASRSKRNQPQHF TGTGCCAGCAGATCCAAACGGAATCAGCCCCAGCATTTT
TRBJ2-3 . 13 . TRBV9 CASSVTGVDTQYF TGTGCCAGCAGCGTAACGGGGGTAGATACGCAGTATTTT
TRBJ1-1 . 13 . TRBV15 CATSSIRNTEAFF TGTGCCACCAGCAGCATTAGGAACACTGAAGCTTTCTTT
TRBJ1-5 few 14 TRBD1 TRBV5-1 CASSLSGGDQPQHF TGCGCCAGCAGCTTGTCAGGGGGCGATCAGCCCCAGCATTTT
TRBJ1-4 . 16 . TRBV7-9 CASSPQRPGSNEKLFF TGTGCCAGCAGCCCTCAGCGACCCGGATCTAATGAAAAACTGTTTTTT
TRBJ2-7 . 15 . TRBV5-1 CASTRTPGLPSEQYF TGCGCCAGCACCCGGACACCGGGCCTGCCCTCCGAGCAGTACTTC
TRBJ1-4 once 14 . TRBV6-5 CASSWDIKGEKLFF TGTGCCAGCAGTTGGGACATCAAGGGTGAAAAACTGTTTTTT
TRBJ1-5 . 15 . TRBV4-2 CASSQIPHGNQPQHF TGTGCCAGCAGCCAGATACCACACGGCAATCAGCCCCAGCATTTT
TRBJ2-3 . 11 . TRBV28 CASSRGGTQYF TGTGCCAGCTCCCGAGGGGGTACGCAGTATTTT
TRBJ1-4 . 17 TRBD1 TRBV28 CASSVDRGPSTNEKLFF TGTGCCAGCAGTGTTGACAGGGGACCCTCAACTAATGAAAAACTGTTTTTT
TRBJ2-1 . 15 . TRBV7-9 CASSLARGLGDEQFF TGTGCCAGCAGCTTAGCGCGGGGCCTGGGGGATGAGCAGTTCTTC
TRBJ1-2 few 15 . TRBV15 CATSSGPPAYYGYTF TGTGCCACCAGCAGTGGTCCGCCAGCGTACTATGGCTACACCTTC
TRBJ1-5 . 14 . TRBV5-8 CASSLGHRNQPQHF TGTGCCAGCAGCTTGGGGCATCGCAATCAGCCCCAGCATTTT
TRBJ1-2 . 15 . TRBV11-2 CASSPIGQTSYGYTF TGTGCCAGCAGCCCAATTGGACAGACTTCCTATGGCTACACCTTC
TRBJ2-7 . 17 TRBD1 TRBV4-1 CASSQAFGQGSSYEQYF TGCGCCAGCAGCCAAGCCTTTGGACAGGGGTCCTCCTACGAGCAGTACTTC
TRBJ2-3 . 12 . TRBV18 CASSPLKDTQYF TGTGCCAGCTCACCTTTAAAAGATACGCAGTATTTT
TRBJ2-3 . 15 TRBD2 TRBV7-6 CASSLRGGATDTQYF TGTGCCAGCAGCTTACGCGGGGGGGCCACAGATACGCAGTATTTT
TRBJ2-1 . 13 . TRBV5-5 CASSSAQYNEQFF TGTGCCAGCAGCTCCGCGCAATACAATGAGCAGTTCTTC
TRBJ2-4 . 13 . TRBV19 CASSMQGWNIQYF TGTGCCAGTAGTATGCAGGGTTGGAACATTCAGTACTTC
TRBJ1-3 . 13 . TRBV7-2 CASSLSLGNTIYF TGTGCCAGCAGCCTCAGTCTCGGAAACACCATATATTTT
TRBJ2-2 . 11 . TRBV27 CASSLIRELFF TGTGCCAGCAGTTTAATAAGGGAGCTGTTTTTT
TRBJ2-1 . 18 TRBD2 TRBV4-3 CASSQDSGRGLTYNEQFF TGCGCCAGCAGCCAAGACTCTGGGCGGGGGTTAACCTACAATGAGCAGTTCTTC
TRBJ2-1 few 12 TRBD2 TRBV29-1 CSGGTTSGEQFF TGCAGCGGAGGGACTACCTCGGGGGAGCAGTTCTTC
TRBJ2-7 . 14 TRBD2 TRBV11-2 CASSRGGLAYEQYF TGTGCCAGCAGCCGGGGGGGACTAGCCTACGAGCAGTACTTC
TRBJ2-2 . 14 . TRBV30 CAWSRELPTGELFF TGTGCCTGGAGTAGGGAGCTCCCGACCGGGGAGCTGTTTTTT
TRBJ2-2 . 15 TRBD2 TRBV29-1 CSVPLAGGPTGELFF TGCAGCGTTCCCTTAGCGGGAGGGCCCACCGGGGAGCTGTTTTTT
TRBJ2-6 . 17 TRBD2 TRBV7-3 CASSPHAGGLGANVLTF TGTGCCAGCAGCCCCCATGCGGGGGGGCTCGGGGCCAACGTCCTGACTTTC
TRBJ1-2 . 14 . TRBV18 CASSPANGGYGYTF TGTGCCAGCTCACCGGCCAATGGAGGCTATGGCTACACCTTC
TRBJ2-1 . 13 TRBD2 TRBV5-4 CASSAGLADEQFF TGTGCCAGCAGCGCCGGACTAGCAGATGAGCAGTTCTTC
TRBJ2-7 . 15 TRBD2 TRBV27 CASSLSGNSLDEQYF TGTGCCAGCAGTTTAAGCGGGAACTCTCTCGACGAGCAGTACTTC
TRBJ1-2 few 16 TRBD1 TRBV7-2 CASSLRDRERSDGYTF TGTGCCAGCAGCTTAAGGGACAGGGAGAGAAGTGATGGCTACACCTTC
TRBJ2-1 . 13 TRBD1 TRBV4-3 CASSQDRWTGQFF TGCGCCAGCAGCCAAGATAGGTGGACAGGACAGTTCTTC
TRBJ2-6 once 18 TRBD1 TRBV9 CASSYRDRPFSGANVLTF TGTGCCAGCAGCTACCGGGACAGGCCCTTCTCTGGGGCCAACGTCCTGACTTTC
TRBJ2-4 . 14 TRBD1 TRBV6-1 CASSGGQGGNIQYF TGTGCCAGCAGCGGTGGACAGGGGGGGAACATTCAGTACTTC
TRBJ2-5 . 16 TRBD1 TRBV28 CASSLHLTGGQETQYF TGTGCCAGCAGTTTACATCTGACAGGGGGTCAAGAGACCCAGTACTTC
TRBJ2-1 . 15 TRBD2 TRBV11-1 CASSARRLAHNEQFF TGTGCCAGCAGTGCGCGGAGACTAGCGCACAATGAGCAGTTCTTC
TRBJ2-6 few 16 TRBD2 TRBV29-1 CSATSDTNSGANVLTF TGCAGCGCAACTAGCGATACAAACTCTGGGGCCAACGTCCTGACTTTC
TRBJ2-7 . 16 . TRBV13 CASSTPRPGLSYEQYF TGTGCCAGCAGCACACCAAGGCCAGGGCTATCCTACGAGCAGTACTTC
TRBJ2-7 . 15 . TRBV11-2 CASSSGAGLFYEQYF TGTGCCAGCAGCTCGGGCGCTGGACTTTTCTACGAGCAGTACTTC
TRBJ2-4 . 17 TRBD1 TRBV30 CAWSGTGGSPTKNIQYF TGTGCCTGGAGTGGGACAGGAGGTTCTCCAACCAAAAACATTCAGTACTTC
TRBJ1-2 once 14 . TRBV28 CASSLEWTSRGYTF TGTGCCAGCAGTTTGGAGTGGACATCACGTGGCTACACCTTC
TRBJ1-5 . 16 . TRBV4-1 CASSQVGEGSNQPQHF TGCGCCAGCAGCCAAGTCGGTGAGGGTTCCAATCAGCCCCAGCATTTT